What follows are 25 T cell receptor beta chains derived from one specimen sequenced in a study of T cells expressing NK-cell markers. TCRdb reprocessed the 5' RACE reads; each CDR3 protein has one entry and no DNA is given. Recorded here are a few hundred thousand distinct CDR3 sequences; the top ten clones represent roughly 1.4%. Source material: blood T cells: a sorted CD56 or NKG2C T cell subset, CD4+ or CD8+ T cells, or bulk PBMC T cells (not recorded which). These receptors originate from a woman in her forties or fifties in good health.

The chain recombines TRBV11-2 with TRBJ1-5. From germline, CDR1 is SGHAT and CDR2 FQNNGV. CDR3 length: 13 residues. The CDR3 loop reads CASGQGLNQPQHF.

The chain has TRBV7-8 and TRBJ2-2; TCRdb gives TRBD1 as the D gene, but with no DNA this cannot be confirmed. The CDR3 is 16 amino acids. Germline values: CDR1 SGHVS, CDR2 FQNEAQ. CDR3 sequence: CASSKSGGGDTGELFF.

The V gene is TRBV12-3 or TRBV12-4, the J gene TRBJ1-5; TCRdb's D call of TRBD1 is untestable without DNA. The CDR3 contains 15 residues. CDR3: CASSVTGGASQPQHF.

V usage is TRBV5-1 and J usage is TRBJ2-1; TCRdb designates TRBD2, a call that cannot be tested without DNA. CDR1 SGHRS and CDR2 YFSETQ come from the germline V gene. The CDR3 has 16 amino acids. The CDR3 sequence is CASSLEGSLIGPEQFF.

The J gene is TRBJ2-7, the V gene TRBV5-1; absent DNA, TCRdb's TRBD2 call cannot be checked. Germline lookup yields CDR1 SGHRS and CDR2 YFSETQ. The CDR3 covers 15 residues. CDR3: CASSPRLSGDYEQYF. Combining the CDR3 with reference TRBV5-1 and TRBJ2-7 gives the whole variable domain KAGVTQTPRYLIKTRGQQVTLSCSPISGHRSVSWYQQTPGQGLQFLFEYFSETQRNKGNFPGRFSGRQFSNSRSEMNVSTLELGDSALYLCASSPRLSGDYEQYFGPGTRLTVT.

The rearrangement links TRBV29-1 to TRBJ2-7; there is no DNA to check the TCRdb D call of TRBD1. The CDR3 loop spans 12 amino acids. Germline V lookup: CDR1 SQVTM, CDR2 ANQGSEA. CDR3 sequence: CSVSGTSYEQYF.

The chain couples TRBV21-1 to TRBJ1-5; TCRdb calls TRBD1, which cannot be checked without DNA. TRBV21-1 is annotated as a pseudogene. The CDR3 contains 18 residues. CDR3 protein: CASSPQMEGQGDDQPQHF.

The chain carries TRBV3-1 and TRBJ1-1; lacking DNA, the TRBD1 call made by TCRdb goes unchecked. There are 11 residues in the CDR3. Per the germline V gene, CDR1 is LGHDT and CDR2 is YNNKEL (reference sequence). This chain's CDR3 is CASSLDRVAFF.

This chain joins TRBV6-6 and TRBJ1-4; TCRdb outputs TRBD1, but without DNA this stays unchecked. The CDR3 runs 14 residues. Germline V lookup: CDR1 MNHNY, CDR2 SVGAGI (reference sequence). CDR3 amino acids: CASSPGTKDGKLFF.

The rearrangement links TRBV11-3 to TRBJ2-2; TCRdb returns TRBD1, unconfirmable since there is no DNA. This CDR3 has 15 residues. The germline V gene encodes CDR1 SGHNT and CDR2 YENEEA. CDR3 sequence reads: CASSPPGGYTGELFF.

This sequence joins TRBV15 and TRBJ1-5; the TCRdb D gene call, TRBD1, has no DNA to confirm it. CDR3 length: 13 residues. In germline, CDR1 is LNHNV, CDR2 YYDKDF (reference sequence). The CDR3 protein is CATSPQYGGNQHF.

The chain couples TRBV6-6 to TRBJ2-2; TCRdb gives TRBD2 as the D gene, but with no DNA this cannot be confirmed. The germline V gene has CDR1 MNHNY and CDR2 SVGAGI (reference sequence). The CDR3 spans 16 residues. The CDR3 protein is CASSYRAGLNTGELFF.

The CDR3 sequence is CASSLPGRGYTF. V and J are TRBV28 and TRBJ1-2; lacking DNA, the TRBD1 call made by TCRdb goes unchecked. Germline V gene lookup returns CDR1 MDHEN and CDR2 SYDVKM. There are 12 residues in the CDR3.

The rearrangement links TRBV9 to TRBJ2-1; the D call from TCRdb, TRBD2, cannot be confirmed without DNA. Germline V lookup: CDR1 SGDLS, CDR2 YYNGEE. The CDR3 is 16 residues long. The CDR3 protein is CASSEGTSGSDNEQFF.

This sequence joins TRBV6-5 and TRBJ2-1; with no DNA, the TCRdb D assignment of TRBD2 cannot be verified. Germline assignment: CDR1 MNHEY and CDR2 SVGAGI. The CDR3 runs to 13 residues. CDR3 loop: CASRPGLAGEEFF.

This chain connects TRBV5-1 to TRBJ1-2. Germline V gives CDR1 SGHRS, CDR2 YFSETQ. The CDR3 is 13 amino acids. The chain's CDR3 is CASSLAGSHGYTF.

The chain carries TRBV5-1 and TRBJ1-4; TCRdb's assignment of TRBD1 cannot be checked, as there is no DNA. From germline, CDR1 is SGHRS and CDR2 YFSETQ. This CDR3 has 14 amino acids. This CDR3 is CASGRQGRGEKLFF.

The chain is built from TRBV2 and TRBJ2-2; the TCRdb D gene call, TRBD1, has no DNA to confirm it. Per germline, CDR1 SNHLY and CDR2 FYNNEI. CDR3 length: 15 amino acids. The CDR3 loop is CASRAQGPEGGELFF. Full variable domain (outside the CDR3, taken from reference TRBV2 and TRBJ2-2): EPEVTQTPSHQVTQMGQEVILRCVPISNHLYFYWYRQILGQKVEFLVSFYNNEISEKSEIFDDQFSVERPDGSNFTLKIRSTKLEDSAMYFCASRAQGPEGGELFFGEGSRLTVL.

The rearrangement uses TRBV21-1 and TRBJ1-5. TRBV21-1 is deemed a pseudogene. The CDR3 has 15 residues. The CDR3 is CASSRGWEGNQPQHF.

This sequence joins TRBV20-1 and TRBJ2-7; TCRdb selects TRBD1, and the lack of DNA leaves this call unchecked. The CDR3 covers 13 residues. From germline, CDR1 is DFQATT and CDR2 SNEGSKA (reference sequence). This CDR3 is CSASLDTRGEQYF.

The chain uses TRBV19 and TRBJ1-5. The CDR3 is 11 residues long. The germline V gene encodes CDR1 LNHDA and CDR2 SQIVND (reference sequence). This chain's CDR3 is CASSMSGPQHF.

The V and J genes are TRBV10-3 and TRBJ2-3; the TCRdb D gene call, TRBD1, has no DNA to confirm it. The germline gives CDR1 ENHRY, CDR2 SYGVKD. CDR3 length: 13 residues. CDR3 region: CAIRPDRTDTQYF.

The rearrangement links TRBV6-1 to TRBJ1-4. This CDR3 has 16 amino acids. CDR1 and CDR2 from the germline V gene are MNHNS and SASEGT. The CDR3 region is CASSEAWRRVDEKLFF.

The J gene is TRBJ2-3, the V gene TRBV7-2. The CDR3 is made up of 14 amino acids. Per germline, CDR1 SGHTA and CDR2 FQGNSA. The CDR3 reads CASSLALGQDTQYF.

This chain connects TRBV4-1 to TRBJ2-7; TCRdb reports TRBD2, a call that lacks DNA to check it against. The CDR3 has 17 residues. Germline CDR1 is MGHRA and CDR2 is YSYEKL. CDR3 residues: CASSKISTGTSSYEQYF.